This T cell receptor beta chain was sequenced during a study of T cell responses to AZD1222 COVID-19 vaccine. Only in-frame clones appear in the TCRdb table, and some are missing; sequencing was by immunoSEQ multiplex PCR. The sample has some 180,000 clones, more than 85% seen once; the top ten hold around 1.6%. Concerning this clone: Its antigen is undetermined.

The germline V and J ends were trimmed by 0 bases and 3 bases, with 7 bases remaining between them. Germline V CDR1 and CDR2: SGDLS, YYNGEE. This CDR3 contains 14 residues. Findings and limits, study-wide: Among vaccine-associated CD4 TCRs, coverage spanned spike, with dominance at 160-218 and 743-854. Spike-specific TCR depth and breadth grew after two AZD1222 doses. Repertoire collection took place solely once the T cell response had peaked. A mostly white British donor set with more females was recruited, and clonal diversity was possibly underestimated.

V gene TRBV9 combines with J gene TRBJ1-3; no definite D call. The clonotype was recovered from an adult who received the AZD1222 COVID-19 vaccine. Sequences were derived from peripheral blood, sampled 28 days after the second AZD1222 dose. CDR3 protein: CASSVGSIGNTIYF. CDR3 in DNA: TGTGCCAGCAGCGTAGGATCAATTGGAAACACCATATATTTT.